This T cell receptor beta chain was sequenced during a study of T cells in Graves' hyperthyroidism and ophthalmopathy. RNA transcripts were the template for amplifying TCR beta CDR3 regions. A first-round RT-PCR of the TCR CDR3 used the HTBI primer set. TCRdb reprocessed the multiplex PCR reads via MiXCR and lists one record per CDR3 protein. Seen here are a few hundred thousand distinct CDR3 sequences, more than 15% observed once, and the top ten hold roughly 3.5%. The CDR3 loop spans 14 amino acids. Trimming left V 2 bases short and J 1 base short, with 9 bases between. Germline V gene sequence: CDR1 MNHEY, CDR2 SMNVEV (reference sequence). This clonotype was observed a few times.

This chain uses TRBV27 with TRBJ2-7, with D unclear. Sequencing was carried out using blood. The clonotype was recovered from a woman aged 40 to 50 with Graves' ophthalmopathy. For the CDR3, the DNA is TGTGCCAGCAGTTTAATCGGCAGGTCCTACGAGCAGTACTTC. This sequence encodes CASSLIGRSYEQYF.